A selection of T cell receptor beta chains follows, all from one sample in a study of blood T cell repertoires in COVID-19. Sequencing was performed with immunoSEQ multiplex PCR; in TCRdb, only in-frame clones are kept and a portion is missing. Found here are 140,000 to 150,000 clones, around 90% of them singletons; the top ten hold 1.8%. The material sequenced was peripheral blood. Receptors were obtained from a man in his 70s with acute or convalescent COVID-19. The CDR3 runs from the conserved cysteine through the conserved F or W. The D gene is left open where the match is weak. A clone size is listed for some rows: how often the clone was seen (once, few, many), or a class if it is expanded.

d_call	clone_size	v_call	j_call	cdr3_aa	cdr3_nt
-	once	TRBV7-9	TRBJ2-7	CAINPRGASYEQYF	TGTGCCATCAACCCCCGGGGGGCATCCTACGAGCAGTACTTC
TRBD2	once	TRBV5-4	TRBJ2-7	CASSHLGGKDEQYF	TGTGCCAGCAGCCACCTGGGGGGGAAGGACGAGCAGTACTTC
-	-	TRBV7-8	TRBJ1-2	CASSPRDSNYGYTF	TGTGCCAGCAGCCCGCGGGACTCTAACTATGGCTACACCTTC
TRBD2	once	TRBV19	TRBJ2-5	CASKRSGDRVSLAGGETQYF	TGTGCCAGTAAACGGTCAGGGGACAGGGTTTCACTAGCGGGAGGTGAGACCCAGTACTTC
-	-	TRBV2	TRBJ1-3	CASSSWGGSGNTIYF	TGTGCCAGCAGTTCTTGGGGGGGCTCTGGAAACACCATATATTTT
TRBD2	-	TRBV9	TRBJ2-3	CASSTQGLAKDTQYF	TGTGCCAGCAGCACCCAAGGACTAGCGAAGGATACGCAGTATTTT
-	-	TRBV23-1	TRBJ2-1	CASSQSPGAWYNEQFF	TGCGCCAGCAGTCAATCACCAGGGGCGTGGTACAATGAGCAGTTCTTC
TRBD1	-	TRBV2	TRBJ1-6	CASSGQGAGNSPLHF	TGTGCCAGCAGTGGGCAGGGGGCGGGTAATTCACCCCTCCACTTT
-	-	TRBV19	TRBJ2-5	CASRQQGLQEETQYF	TGTGCCAGTAGGCAACAGGGACTACAAGAAGAGACCCAGTACTTC
-	-	TRBV28	TRBJ1-2	CASSSVSGTNYGYTF	TGTGCCAGCAGTTCGGTATCAGGAACTAACTATGGCTACACCTTC
TRBD1	-	TRBV19	TRBJ1-5	CASRGTGGNNQPQHF	TGTGCCAGTAGAGGGACAGGGGGAAACAATCAGCCCCAGCATTTT
-	-	TRBV12-3/TRBV12-4	TRBJ2-5	CASSQVIRETQYF	TGTGCCAGCAGTCAGGTGATTAGAGAGACCCAGTACTTC
TRBD1	-	TRBV6-5	TRBJ1-2	CASRGDSSHGYTF	TGTGCCAGCAGGGGGGACAGTTCTCATGGCTACACCTTC
-	-	TRBV28	TRBJ2-1	CASSAGLHSQFF	TGTGCCAGCAGTGCGGGACTCCACAGTCAGTTCTTC
-	-	TRBV4-1	TRBJ2-7	CASSYLGAGNLEQYF	TGCGCCAGCAGCTACCTGGGAGCAGGTAATTTGGAGCAGTACTTC
TRBD2	-	TRBV5-1	TRBJ2-3	CASSLGLAGTDTQYF	TGCGCCAGCAGCTTGGGGCTAGCGGGGACAGATACGCAGTATTTT
TRBD1	few	TRBV27	TRBJ1-1	CASRDDRVNTEAFF	TGTGCCAGCAGAGATGACAGGGTGAACACTGAAGCTTTCTTT
TRBD2	-	TRBV5-1	TRBJ2-7	CASSLALASREQYF	TGCGCCAGCAGCTTGGCACTAGCGTCGCGCGAGCAGTACTTC
TRBD1	-	TRBV28	TRBJ1-2	CASRWDRGRGGYTF	TGTGCCAGCAGATGGGACAGGGGGCGGGGAGGCTACACCTTC
-	-	TRBV7-2	TRBJ2-6	CASSLRWGLAGANVLTF	TGTGCCAGCAGCTTAAGATGGGGACTGGCTGGGGCCAACGTCCTGACTTTC
TRBD1	-	TRBV27	TRBJ1-1	CASSRGLGNTEAFF	TGTGCCAGCAGTAGGGGGCTGGGAAACACTGAAGCTTTCTTT
TRBD1	-	TRBV5-6	TRBJ2-7	CASSFRDRGYEQYF	TGTGCCAGCAGCTTCCGGGACAGGGGCTACGAGCAGTACTTC
-	-	TRBV5-1	TRBJ2-2	CASSLGGLNTGELFF	TGCGCCAGCAGCTTGGGGGGCCTAAACACCGGGGAGCTGTTTTTT
TRBD2	-	TRBV7-2	TRBJ2-1	CASSLELLASNEQFF	TGTGCCAGCAGCTTAGAGTTACTAGCGAGCAATGAGCAGTTCTTC
-	-	TRBV5-1	TRBJ1-5	CASSLTGNQPQHF	TGCGCCAGCAGCTTAACAGGCAATCAGCCCCAGCATTTT
TRBD1	-	TRBV28	TRBJ2-3	CASTPGDRVDTQYF	TGTGCCAGCACCCCTGGGGACAGGGTCGATACGCAGTATTTT
-	-	TRBV10-3	TRBJ2-5	CAISVEPTETQYF	TGTGCCATCAGTGTGGAGCCGACGGAGACCCAGTACTTC
-	-	TRBV20-1	TRBJ1-1	CSYVVGQKAFF	TGCAGTTACGTGGTTGGGCAGAAAGCTTTCTTT
-	-	TRBV19	TRBJ1-2	CASTPAGDKARYGYTF	TGTGCCAGTACCCCCGCAGGGGACAAGGCGCGGTACGGCTACACCTTC
TRBD2	-	TRBV5-1	TRBJ2-3	CASSLGLAGGPADTQYF	TGCGCCAGCAGCTTGGGCCTAGCGGGGGGGCCCGCAGATACGCAGTATTTT
TRBD1	-	TRBV19	TRBJ1-5	CASSRGQGDQPQHF	TGTGCCAGTAGTAGGGGACAGGGAGATCAGCCCCAGCATTTT
TRBD2	-	TRBV7-2	TRBJ2-5	CASSNPWGGRPQETQYF	TGTGCCAGCAGTAACCCGTGGGGAGGGCGGCCACAAGAGACCCAGTACTTC
-	-	TRBV18	TRBJ1-1	CASSPGGNTEAFF	TGTGCCAGCTCACCAGGAGGGAACACTGAAGCTTTCTTT
-	-	TRBV6-4	TRBJ1-2	CASSERGNNYGYTF	TGTGCCAGCAGTGAGCGCGGGAACAACTATGGCTACACCTTC
TRBD2	-	TRBV11-2	TRBJ2-1	CASSLVVGLADNEQFF	TGTGCCAGCAGCTTAGTAGTGGGACTAGCGGACAATGAGCAGTTCTTC
-	-	TRBV6-4	TRBJ1-2	CTRPGYTF	TGTACTAGGCCCGGCTACACCTTC
-	-	TRBV28	TRBJ1-6	CASSSRGYNSPLHF	TGTGCCAGCAGTTCCAGGGGATATAATTCACCCCTCCACTTT
-	-	TRBV3-1/TRBV3-2	TRBJ2-3	CASSQKESTDTQYF	TGTGCCAGCAGCCAAAAGGAGAGCACAGATACGCAGTATTTT
-	few	TRBV3-1/TRBV3-2	TRBJ2-2	CASSQGGSAGELFF	TGTGCCAGCAGCCAAGGCGGTTCGGCCGGGGAGCTGTTTTTT
-	-	TRBV30	TRBJ1-1	CAWSGRGRNTEAFF	TGTGCCTGGAGTGGGCGGGGGAGGAACACTGAAGCTTTCTTT
TRBD2	-	TRBV27	TRBJ2-7	CASSPDVAGTSEQYF	TGTGCCAGCAGTCCCGACGTAGCGGGAACAAGCGAGCAGTACTTC
-	-	TRBV10-3	TRBJ1-5	CAISDTPRPGMTQHF	TGTGCCATCAGTGACACCCCCCGGCCAGGGATGACCCAGCATTTT
-	-	TRBV10-3	TRBJ2-7	CAISVNRYEQYF	TGTGCCATCAGTGTCAACAGGTACGAGCAGTACTTC
-	-	TRBV6-1	TRBJ1-2	CASSGVEGHINYGYTF	TGTGCCAGCAGTGGGGTAGAGGGACATATCAACTATGGCTACACCTTC